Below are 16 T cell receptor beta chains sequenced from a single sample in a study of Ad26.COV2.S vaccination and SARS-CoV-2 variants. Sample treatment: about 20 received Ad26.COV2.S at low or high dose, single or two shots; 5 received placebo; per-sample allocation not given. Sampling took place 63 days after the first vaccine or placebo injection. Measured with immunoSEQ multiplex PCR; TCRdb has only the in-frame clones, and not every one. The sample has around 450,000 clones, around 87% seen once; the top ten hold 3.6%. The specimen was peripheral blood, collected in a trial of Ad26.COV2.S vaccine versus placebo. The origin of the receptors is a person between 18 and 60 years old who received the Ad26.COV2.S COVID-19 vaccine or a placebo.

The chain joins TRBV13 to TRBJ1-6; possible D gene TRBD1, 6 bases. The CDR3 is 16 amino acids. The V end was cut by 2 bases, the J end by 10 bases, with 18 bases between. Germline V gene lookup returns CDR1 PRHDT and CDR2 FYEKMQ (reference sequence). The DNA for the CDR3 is TGTGCCAGCAGCTTACGTCGCGGGACACCGAAGTCACCCCTCCACTTT. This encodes CASSLRRGTPKSPLHF.

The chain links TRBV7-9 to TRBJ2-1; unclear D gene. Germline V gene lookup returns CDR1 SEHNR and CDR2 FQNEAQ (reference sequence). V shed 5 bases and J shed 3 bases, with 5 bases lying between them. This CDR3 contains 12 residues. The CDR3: CASSAYYNEQFF. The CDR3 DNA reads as TGTGCCAGCAGCGCCTACTACAATGAGCAGTTCTTC.

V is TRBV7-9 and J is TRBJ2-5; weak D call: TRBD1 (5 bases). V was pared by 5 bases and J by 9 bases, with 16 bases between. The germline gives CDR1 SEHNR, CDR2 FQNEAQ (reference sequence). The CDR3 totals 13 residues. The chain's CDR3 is CASSPGLPPPQYF. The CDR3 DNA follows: TGTGCCAGCAGCCCAGGGCTACCTCCCCCCCAGTACTTC.

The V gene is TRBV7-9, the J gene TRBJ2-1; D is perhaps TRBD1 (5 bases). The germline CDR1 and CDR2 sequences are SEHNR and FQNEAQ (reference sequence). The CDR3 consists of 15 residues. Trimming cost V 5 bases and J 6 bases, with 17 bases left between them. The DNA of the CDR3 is TGTGCCAGCAGCGCCCAGCTACAAGACAGCAATGAGCAGTTCTTC. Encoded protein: CASSAQLQDSNEQFF.

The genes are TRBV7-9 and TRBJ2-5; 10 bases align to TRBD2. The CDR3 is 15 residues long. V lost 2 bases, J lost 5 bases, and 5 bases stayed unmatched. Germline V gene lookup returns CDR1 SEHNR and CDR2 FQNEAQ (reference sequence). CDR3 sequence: CASSLPLAGEETQYF. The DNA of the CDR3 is TGTGCCAGCAGCTTACCGCTAGCGGGGGAGGAGACCCAGTACTTC.

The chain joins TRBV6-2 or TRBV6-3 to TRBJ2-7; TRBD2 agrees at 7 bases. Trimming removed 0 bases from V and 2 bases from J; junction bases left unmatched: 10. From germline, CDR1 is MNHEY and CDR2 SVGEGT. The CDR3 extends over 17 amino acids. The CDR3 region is CASSYSGGTAEPYEQYF. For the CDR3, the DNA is TGTGCCAGCAGTTACTCGGGGGGGACTGCAGAACCCTACGAGCAGTACTTC.

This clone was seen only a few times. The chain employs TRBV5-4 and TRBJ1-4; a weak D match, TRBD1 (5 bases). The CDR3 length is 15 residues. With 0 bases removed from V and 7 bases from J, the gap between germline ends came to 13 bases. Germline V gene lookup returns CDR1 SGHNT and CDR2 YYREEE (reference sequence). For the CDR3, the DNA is TGTGCCAGCAGCTTGGCCCGGGGGAGGGGTGAAAAACTGTTTTTT. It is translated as CASSLARGRGEKLFF.

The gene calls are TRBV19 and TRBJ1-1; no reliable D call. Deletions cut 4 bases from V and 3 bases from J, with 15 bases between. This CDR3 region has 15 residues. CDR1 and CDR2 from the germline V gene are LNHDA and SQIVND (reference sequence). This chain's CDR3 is CASSTDGMWYTEAFF. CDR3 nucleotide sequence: TGTGCCAGTAGTACCGACGGGATGTGGTACACTGAAGCTTTCTTT.

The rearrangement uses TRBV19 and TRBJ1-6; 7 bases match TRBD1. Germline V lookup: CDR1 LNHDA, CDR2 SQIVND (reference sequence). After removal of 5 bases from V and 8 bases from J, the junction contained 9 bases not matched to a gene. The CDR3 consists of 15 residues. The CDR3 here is CASSDSGRGYSPLHF. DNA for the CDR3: TGTGCCAGTAGTGACTCGGGCAGGGGGTATTCACCCCTCCACTTT.

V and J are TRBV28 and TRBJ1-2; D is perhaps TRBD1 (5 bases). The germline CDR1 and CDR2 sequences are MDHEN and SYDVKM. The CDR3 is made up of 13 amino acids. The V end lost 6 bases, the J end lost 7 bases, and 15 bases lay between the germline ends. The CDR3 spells CASRTGQVGGYTF. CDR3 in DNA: TGTGCCAGCAGGACGGGGCAGGTCGGTGGCTACACCTTC.

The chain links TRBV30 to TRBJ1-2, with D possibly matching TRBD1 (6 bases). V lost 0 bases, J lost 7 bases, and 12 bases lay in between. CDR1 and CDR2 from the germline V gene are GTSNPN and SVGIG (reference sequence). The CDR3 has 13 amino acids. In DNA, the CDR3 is TGTGCCTGGAGTGTACGGGGGGCAAGTGGCTACACCTTC. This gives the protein CAWSVRGASGYTF.

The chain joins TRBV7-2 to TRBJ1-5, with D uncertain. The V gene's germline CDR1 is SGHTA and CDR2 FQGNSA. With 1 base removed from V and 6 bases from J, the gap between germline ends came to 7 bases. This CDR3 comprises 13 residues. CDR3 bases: TGTGCCAGCAGCTTAGAAAAGGGTCAGCCCCAGCATTTT. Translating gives CASSLEKGQPQHF. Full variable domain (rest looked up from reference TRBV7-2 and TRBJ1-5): GAGVSQSPSNKVTEKGKDVELRCDPISGHTALYWYRQSLGQGLEFLIYFQGNSAPDKSGLPSDRFSAERTGGSVSTLTIQRTQQEDSAVYLCASSLEKGQPQHFGDGTRLSIL.

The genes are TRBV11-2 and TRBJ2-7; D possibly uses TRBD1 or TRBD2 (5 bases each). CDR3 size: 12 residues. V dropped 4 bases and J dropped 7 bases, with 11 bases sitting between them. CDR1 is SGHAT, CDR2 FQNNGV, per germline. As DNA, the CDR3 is TGTGCCAGCAGCTCGGGGCTTGAGGAGCAGTACTTC. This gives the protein CASSSGLEEQYF.

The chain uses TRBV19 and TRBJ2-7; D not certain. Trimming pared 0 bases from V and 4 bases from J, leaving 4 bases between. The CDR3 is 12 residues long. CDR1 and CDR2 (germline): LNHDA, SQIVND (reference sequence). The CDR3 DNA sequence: TGTGCCAGTAGTATAGATGGGTACGAGCAGTACTTC. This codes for CASSIDGYEQYF. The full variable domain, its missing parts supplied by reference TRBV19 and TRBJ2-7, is DGGITQSPKYLFRKEGQNVTLSCEQNLNHDAMYWYRQDPGQGLRLIYYSQIVNDFQKGDIAEGYSVSREKKESFPLTVTSAQKNPTAFYLCASSIDGYEQYFGPGTRLTVT.

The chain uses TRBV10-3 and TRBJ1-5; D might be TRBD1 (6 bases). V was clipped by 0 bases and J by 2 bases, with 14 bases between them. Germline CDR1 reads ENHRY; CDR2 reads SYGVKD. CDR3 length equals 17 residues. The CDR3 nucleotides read TGTGCCATCAGTGAGTCTCAGAGGGGGAGGGGCAATCAGCCCCAGCATTTT. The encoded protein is CAISESQRGRGNQPQHF.

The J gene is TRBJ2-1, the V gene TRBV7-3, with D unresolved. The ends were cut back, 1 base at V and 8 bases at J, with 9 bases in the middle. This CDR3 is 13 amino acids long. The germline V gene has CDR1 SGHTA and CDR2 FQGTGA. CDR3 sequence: CASSLILGYEQFF. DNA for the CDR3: TGTGCCAGCAGCTTAATTCTCGGTTATGAGCAGTTCTTC.